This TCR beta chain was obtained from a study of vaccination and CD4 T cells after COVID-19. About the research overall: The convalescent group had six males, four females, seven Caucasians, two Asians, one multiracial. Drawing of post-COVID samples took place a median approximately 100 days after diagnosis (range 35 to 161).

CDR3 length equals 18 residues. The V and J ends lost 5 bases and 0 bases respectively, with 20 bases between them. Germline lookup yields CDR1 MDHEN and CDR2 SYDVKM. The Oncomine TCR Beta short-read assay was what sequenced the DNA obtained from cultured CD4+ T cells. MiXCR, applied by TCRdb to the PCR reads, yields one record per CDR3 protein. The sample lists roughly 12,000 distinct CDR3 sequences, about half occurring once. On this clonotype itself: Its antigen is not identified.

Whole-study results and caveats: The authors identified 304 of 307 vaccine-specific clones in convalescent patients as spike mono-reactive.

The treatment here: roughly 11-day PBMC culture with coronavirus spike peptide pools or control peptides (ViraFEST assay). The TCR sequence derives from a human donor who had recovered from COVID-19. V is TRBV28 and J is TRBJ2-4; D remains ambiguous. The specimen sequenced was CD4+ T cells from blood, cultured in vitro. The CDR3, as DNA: TGTGCCAGCAGTCCGACCCGGATCGGCATGACAGCCAAAAACATTCAGTACTTC. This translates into CASSPTRIGMTAKNIQYF.